These 22 T cell receptor beta chains were sequenced from one sample in a study of T cells after yellow fever vaccination. Via MiXCR, TCRdb re-called the 5' RACE reads, giving one row per CDR3 protein. Among 20,000 to 25,000 distinct CDR3 sequences listed, roughly 3.2% were seen once. Sequences were derived from PBMCs, either bulk or a sorted T-cell subset (CD4+, CD8+, memory, or dextramer-sorted; not recorded which), sampled roughly 45 days after the first yellow fever vaccination. Source of these receptors: a man aged 18 to 35 who received the YFV17D yellow fever vaccine.

On this clonotype: Being one base from a much bigger clone, this may be a read error. The J gene is TRBJ1-2, the V gene TRBV5-1; 7 bases line up with TRBD1. The CDR3 consists of 17 residues. J was trimmed by 3 bases and V by 3 bases; bases with no gene match: 14. CDR1 and CDR2 from the germline V gene are SGHRS and YFSETQ. In DNA form, the CDR3 reads TGCGCCAGCAGCTATTTCGCCCCGGGACAGAGCGACTATGGCTACACCTTC. Translation gives CASSYFAPGQSDYGYTF. The full variable domain, in which reference TRBV5-1 and TRBJ1-2 provide the parts outside the CDR3, is KAGVTQTPRYLIKTRGQQVTLSCSPISGHRSVSWYQQTPGQGLQFLFEYFSETQRNKGNFPGRFSGRQFSNSRSEMNVSTLELGDSALYLCASSYFAPGQSDYGYTFGSGTRLTVV.

Many counts were recorded for this clonotype. V and J are TRBV20-1 and TRBJ2-7; possible D gene TRBD2, 5 bases. The V and J ends lost 2 bases and 9 bases respectively, with 35 bases between them. The CDR3 consists of 19 residues. CDR1 is DFQATT and CDR2 is SNEGSKA in the germline V gene (reference sequence). The CDR3 sequence: CSARLREYEGAKWTLGQYF. Written as DNA, the CDR3 is TGCAGTGCTAGATTACGGGAATATGAGGGAGCGAAATGGACTCTGGGGCAGTACTTC.

This clonotype appeared many times. The CDR3 sequence is CSARESRRWTQHF. The CDR3 DNA sequence: TGCAGTGCTAGAGAATCGAGACGTTGGACCCAGCATTTT. The rearrangement joins TRBV20-1 to TRBJ1-5, with D unresolved. CDR1 DFQATT and CDR2 SNEGSKA come from the germline V gene (reference sequence). This CDR3 contains 13 residues. V was cut by 0 bases and J by 11 bases, with 14 bases left in between.

This clonotype came up many times. V gene TRBV5-4 combines with J gene TRBJ2-1; maybe TRBD1 (5 bases). Per the germline V gene, CDR1 is SGHNT and CDR2 is YYREEE (reference sequence). Deletions cut 3 bases from V and 9 bases from J, with 16 bases between. The CDR3 totals 14 residues. CDR3 amino acids: CASSSRAGKGEQFF. CDR3 DNA: TGTGCCAGCAGCTCCCGTGCAGGGAAGGGTGAGCAGTTCTTC. The variable domain in full, completed from reference TRBV5-4 and TRBJ2-1, reads ETGVTQSPTHLIKTRGQQVTLRCSSQSGHNTVSWYQQALGQGPQFIFQYYREEENGRGNFPPRFSGLQFPNYSSELNVNALELDDSALYLCASSSRAGKGEQFFGPGTRLTVL.

This clonotype was seen repeatedly, ten times or more. The chain has TRBV2 and TRBJ2-5; possible D gene TRBD2, 6 bases. Germline V gives CDR1 SNHLY, CDR2 FYNNEI. Trimming shortened V by 4 bases and J by 1 base, and 7 bases separated the two germline ends. CDR3 length equals 13 residues. The CDR3 DNA follows: TGTGCCAGCAGTGTCGGGGGCCAAGAGACCCAGTACTTC. Residues: CASSVGGQETQYF.

The J gene is TRBJ2-7, the V gene TRBV4-2; 7 nucleotides agree with TRBD2. The trim removed 10 bases at V and 3 bases at J, leaving 15 bases unmatched. The V gene's germline CDR1 is LGHNA and CDR2 YNFKEQ. The CDR3 loop spans 15 amino acids. The CDR3 bases are TGTGCCATGAGCCCCCGGCCTAGCGGAAACTACGAGCAGTACGTC. Residues: CAMSPRPSGNYEQYV.

This clonotype was picked up many times. The rearrangement links TRBV27 to TRBJ2-3; tentative D call: TRBD2 (7 bases). The CDR3 spans 15 residues. The germline gives CDR1 MNHEY, CDR2 SMNVEV (reference sequence). The ends were cut back, 3 bases at V and 7 bases at J, with 17 bases in the middle. The CDR3 DNA follows: TGTGCCAGCAGTTTGCGCGGGGGCCTCCCTTATACGCAGTATTTT. The encoded protein is CASSLRGGLPYTQYF.

This clonotype was counted ten times or more. The chain is built from TRBV7-2 and TRBJ2-5, with 11 bases aligning to TRBD2. Trimming removed 5 bases from V and 3 bases from J; junction bases left unmatched: 5. The CDR3 has 15 amino acids. The germline V gene has CDR1 SGHTA and CDR2 FQGNSA. CDR3 amino acids: CASSPYSGGEETQYF. The CDR3 DNA is TGTGCCAGCAGCCCATATAGCGGGGGGGAAGAGACCCAGTACTTC.

This clonotype was seen repeatedly, ten times or more. The genes are TRBV7-9 and TRBJ1-2; tentatively, D is TRBD1 (5 bases). This CDR3 has 13 residues. Germline V gene lookup returns CDR1 SEHNR and CDR2 FQNEAQ (reference sequence). Deletions cut 5 bases from V and 7 bases from J, with 14 bases between. CDR3: CASSPQGGSGYTF. The CDR3 DNA is TGTGCCAGCAGCCCCCAGGGAGGAAGTGGCTACACCTTC.

This clonotype was found a few times. This chain connects TRBV7-9 to TRBJ1-1, with D uncertain. With 5 bases removed from V and 3 bases from J, the gap between germline ends came to 19 bases. The CDR3 sequence is 16 residues long. Germline values: CDR1 SEHNR, CDR2 FQNEAQ (reference sequence). The CDR3 reads CASSRSLAGIDTEAFF. In DNA, the CDR3 is TGTGCCAGCAGCCGGAGCCTCGCGGGGATCGACACTGAAGCTTTCTTT.

This clonotype was seen many times. The chain uses TRBV5-6 and TRBJ1-3; a possible D gene is TRBD1 (5 bases). Trimming pared 0 bases from V and 7 bases from J, leaving 5 bases between. CDR3 length equals 12 residues. Germline loops: CDR1 SGHDT, CDR2 YYEEEE. The CDR3: CASSLGGNTIYF. The CDR3 DNA reads as TGTGCCAGCAGCTTGGGGGGGAACACCATATATTTT.

At least ten counts were recorded for this clonotype. This chain connects TRBV19 to TRBJ2-6; D is possibly TRBD2 (6 bases). The CDR3 loop spans 16 amino acids. CDR1 is LNHDA, CDR2 SQIVND, per germline (reference sequence). V was cut by 0 bases and J by 0 bases, with 6 bases left in between. CDR3 sequence reads: CASSIEGGSGANVLTF. CDR3 DNA: TGTGCCAGTAGTATAGAGGGGGGCTCTGGGGCCAACGTCCTGACTTTC.

This clonotype was seen at least ten times. The CDR3 region has the DNA TGCGCCAGCAGCTTGGCCGTAGGGGAAACGCAGTATTTT. Amino acids: CASSLAVGETQYF. The genes are TRBV5-1 and TRBJ2-3; D is perhaps TRBD1 (5 bases). The germline CDR1 and CDR2 sequences are SGHRS and YFSETQ. The CDR3 extends over 13 amino acids. The V gene lost 0 bases and the J gene lost 9 bases, with 11 bases spanning the gap.

This clonotype was observed many times. The chain joins TRBV12-3 or TRBV12-4 to TRBJ2-5; 10 bases agree with TRBD1. V lost 5 bases to trimming and J lost 5 bases; unmatched junction nucleotides: 8. The CDR3 runs to 15 residues. CDR3 DNA sequence: TGTGCCAGCAGTCAGCAGACAGGGGGCGCGGAGACCCAGTACTTC. Translation: CASSQQTGGAETQYF.

There are many counts of this clonotype. The J gene is TRBJ2-7, the V gene TRBV7-6; D not resolved. The V end lost 3 bases, the J end lost 6 bases, and 12 bases lay between the germline ends. CDR3 length equals 13 residues. The germline V gene encodes CDR1 SGHVS and CDR2 FNYEAQ. CDR3 sequence reads: CASSFNLVSEQYV. CDR3 bases: TGTGCCAGCAGCTTTAACCTGGTTTCCGAGCAGTACGTC.

This clonotype was observed many times. J is TRBJ1-5 and V is TRBV29-1; tentative D call: TRBD1 (6 bases). The CDR3 totals 12 residues. V shed 4 bases and J shed 7 bases, with 11 bases lying between them. The germline gives CDR1 SQVTM, CDR2 ANQGSEA. The CDR3: CSVGVRGQPQHF. The CDR3 DNA sequence: TGCAGCGTTGGTGTAAGGGGGCAGCCCCAGCATTTT.

This clonotype was counted ten times or more. The chain couples TRBV5-1 to TRBJ2-3; weak D call: TRBD1 (5 bases). This CDR3 has 15 amino acids. The germline CDR1 and CDR2 sequences are SGHRS and YFSETQ. V was trimmed by 6 bases and J by 0 bases, leaving 14 bases between them. The CDR3 sequence is CASKARVASTDTQYF. The CDR3 nucleotides are TGCGCCAGCAAGGCCAGGGTGGCGAGCACAGATACGCAGTATTTT.

This chain uses TRBV28 with TRBJ2-7, with D possibly TRBD1 on 6 matching bases. The CDR3 sequence is 14 residues long. Germline CDR1 reads MDHEN; CDR2 reads SYDVKM. The ends were cut back, 1 base at V and 7 bases at J, with 14 bases in the middle. The CDR3 coding sequence is TGTGCCAGCAGTTTATTGGTAGGGGGTCGTGAGCAGTACGTC. Amino acids: CASSLLVGGREQYV.

This clonotype came up many times. The gene calls are TRBV6-2 or TRBV6-3 and TRBJ1-6, with D unclear. Trimming took 8 bases from V and 14 from J, leaving 22 bases between them. This CDR3 has 14 amino acids. The germline CDR1 and CDR2 sequences are MNHEY and SVGEGT. CDR3 in DNA: TGTGCCAGCGCAAAGGACGATTCCGCCTTGGCCCTCCACTTT. As protein: CASAKDDSALALHF.

Ten or more counts support this clonotype. The CDR3 is CASSYSIAGGLEGETQYF. In DNA, the CDR3 is TGTGCCAGCAGTTACTCGATAGCGGGGGGGCTTGAGGGAGAGACCCAGTACTTC. This sequence joins TRBV6-5 and TRBJ2-5; TRBD2 agrees at 11 bases. Germline-derived CDR1 and CDR2 are MNHEY and SVGAGI. V shed 0 bases and J 4 bases; nucleotides not matched to a gene: 10. The CDR3 covers 18 residues.

This clonotype was seen many times. The V gene is TRBV7-2, the J gene TRBJ2-5; possibly TRBD1 or TRBD2 for D (5 bases each). Trimming shortened V by 8 bases and J by 1 base, and 14 bases separated the two germline ends. CDR3 length: 14 amino acids. Germline V gene sequence: CDR1 SGHTA, CDR2 FQGNSA. CDR3: CASRGQGSQETQYF. CDR3 nucleotides: TGTGCCAGCCGAGGGCAGGGAAGCCAAGAGACCCAGTACTTC.

This clonotype was counted ten times or more. The genes are TRBV5-4 and TRBJ2-3, with 13 bases aligning to TRBD2. This CDR3 comprises 17 residues. Germline V CDR1 and CDR2: SGHNT, YYREEE (reference sequence). The J segment lost 6 bases and the V segment lost 5 bases, leaving 12 bases of the junction unmatched. CDR3 sequence (DNA): TGTGCCAGCAGTCCGTCGCCGGGACTAGCGGGATCTGATACGCAGTATTTT. Protein: CASSPSPGLAGSDTQYF.